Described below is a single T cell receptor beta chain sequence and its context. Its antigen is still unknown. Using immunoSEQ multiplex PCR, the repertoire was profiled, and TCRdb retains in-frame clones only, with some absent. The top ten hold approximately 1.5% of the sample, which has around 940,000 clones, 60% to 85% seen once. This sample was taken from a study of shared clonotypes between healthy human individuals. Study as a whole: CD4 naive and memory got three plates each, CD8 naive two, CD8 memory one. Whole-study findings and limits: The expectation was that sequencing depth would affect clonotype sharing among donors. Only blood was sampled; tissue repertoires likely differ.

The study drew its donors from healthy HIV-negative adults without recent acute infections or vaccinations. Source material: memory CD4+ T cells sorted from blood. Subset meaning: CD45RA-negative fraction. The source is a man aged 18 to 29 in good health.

This chain's CDR3 is CAISEGGQYNEQFF. DNA for the CDR3: TGTGCCATCAGTGAAGGGGGGCAGTACAATGAGCAGTTCTTC. This chain uses TRBV10-3 with TRBJ2-1; D is tentatively TRBD1 or TRBD2 (6 bases each). The V gene's germline CDR1 is ENHRY and CDR2 SYGVKD. There are 14 residues in the CDR3. V was pared by 3 bases and J by 4 bases, with 10 bases between.